The 10 T cell receptor beta chains listed next were all sequenced from one sample in a study of human T cells and chemical hapten exposure. As for time point: patch test 3, about 24 weeks after DPC sensitization. Sample treatment: therapeutic diphenylcyclopropenone sensitization with weekly scalp DPC. TCRdb re-analysed the RACE reads in MiXCR, keeping a single row per CDR3 protein. The repertoire includes 150,000 to 200,000 distinct CDR3 sequences, roughly a quarter of them detected once, and 2% to 3% sits in the top ten. Here the sequenced sample was whole blood, taken in connection with sensitization to the hapten diphenylcyclopropenone (DPC). These receptors all stem from a woman in her 40s with alopecia areata. Some clones in this sample may be carry-over from other donors' samples.

This chain uses TRBV9 with TRBJ1-4; perhaps TRBD1 as D (5 bases). V was shortened by 4 bases and J by 7 bases, with 11 bases between the two germline ends. Germline V gene data show CDR1 as SGDLS and CDR2 as YYNGEE. The CDR3 has 13 residues. Here the CDR3 reads CASSSQGGEKLFF. CDR3 nucleotide sequence: TGTGCCAGCAGCTCTCAGGGAGGTGAAAAACTGTTTTTT.

J is TRBJ1-3 and V is TRBV2; D remains ambiguous. Per germline, CDR1 SNHLY and CDR2 FYNNEI. V lost 8 bases and J 0 bases, leaving 8 bases between the germline ends. The CDR3 runs 13 residues. The CDR3 loop reads CASLADSGNTIYF. CDR3 sequence (DNA): TGTGCCAGCCTGGCAGACTCTGGAAACACCATATATTTT.

This clonotype occurred a few times. CDR3 sequence reads: CASTRPAGLANYEQYF. The CDR3 region has the DNA TGTGCCAGCACCAGACCAGCGGGACTAGCCAACTACGAGCAGTACTTC. The V and J genes are TRBV28 and TRBJ2-7; TRBD2 matches 9 bases. Germline loops: CDR1 MDHEN, CDR2 SYDVKM. The CDR3 length is 16 residues. Trimming took 7 bases from V and 3 from J; bases not matched to a gene: 13.

The chain couples TRBV3-1 to TRBJ2-5; no definite D call. This CDR3 is built from 16 residues. Trimming took off 1 base at V and 2 bases at J, with 14 bases between the two ends. Per the germline V gene, CDR1 is LGHDT and CDR2 is YNNKEL (reference sequence). The CDR3 region is CASSQGPTASQETQYF. The DNA of the CDR3 is TGTGCCAGCAGCCAAGGTCCAACGGCCTCTCAAGAGACCCAGTACTTC.

This sequence joins TRBV6-2 or TRBV6-3 and TRBJ2-5, with 10 bases matching TRBD2. Germline CDR1 is MNHEY and CDR2 is SVGEGT. This CDR3 region has 15 residues. The J segment lost 6 bases and the V segment lost 6 bases, leaving 10 bases of the junction unmatched. The CDR3 here is CASSPLAGVWKTQYF. The CDR3 nucleotides read TGTGCCAGCAGCCCTCTAGCGGGAGTCTGGAAGACCCAGTACTTC.

The genes are TRBV5-1 and TRBJ2-2, with 7 bases matching TRBD2. This CDR3 region has 13 residues. From germline, CDR1 is SGHRS and CDR2 YFSETQ. With 6 bases clipped from V and 7 bases from J, the junction kept 6 bases outside the gene matches. The CDR3 reads CASKKGRDGELFF. The CDR3 DNA follows: TGCGCCAGCAAGAAAGGGAGGGACGGGGAGCTGTTTTTT. Looking up the rest from reference TRBV5-1 and TRBJ2-2 gives the full variable domain: KAGVTQTPRYLIKTRGQQVTLSCSPISGHRSVSWYQQTPGQGLQFLFEYFSETQRNKGNFPGRFSGRQFSNSRSEMNVSTLELGDSALYLCASKKGRDGELFFGEGSRLTVL.

The rearrangement joins TRBV9 to TRBJ2-3; 11 bases agree with TRBD1. Germline V CDR1 and CDR2: SGDLS, YYNGEE. V lost 2 bases to trimming and J lost 0 bases; unmatched junction nucleotides: 8. CDR3 length: 18 residues. CDR3 coding DNA: TGTGCCAGCAGCGTCGGACAGGGGGCTTCGTTCAGCACAGATACGCAGTATTTT. Translation gives CASSVGQGASFSTDTQYF.

This clonotype was seen a few times. This chain links TRBV12-3 or TRBV12-4 with TRBJ2-2, with a tentative D call TRBD1 (5 bases). V lost 2 bases and J 1 base, leaving 8 bases between the germline ends. The CDR3 consists of 15 residues. CDR3 loop: CASSLNTGNTGELFF. CDR3 coding DNA: TGTGCCAGCAGTTTAAATACAGGGAACACCGGGGAGCTGTTTTTT.

This clonotype was seen at least ten times. The V gene is TRBV4-2, the J gene TRBJ2-3; TRBD1 matches 7 bases. This CDR3 spans 14 amino acids. Per germline, CDR1 LGHNA and CDR2 YNFKEQ. Trimming cost V 4 bases and J 6 bases; bases outside gene matches: 7. Written as DNA, the CDR3 is TGTGCCAGCAGCCGATCGGACAGGCCTGATACGCAGTATTTT. Translating gives CASSRSDRPDTQYF.

V and J are TRBV6-2 or TRBV6-3 and TRBJ2-7; 7 bases fit TRBD2. CDR1 is MNHEY and CDR2 is SVGEGT in the germline V gene. The CDR3 sequence is 17 residues long. The junction had 16 bases not matched to a gene; V was cut back by 3 bases and J by 5 bases. The CDR3: CASSYSRAGARLHEQYF. Written as DNA, the CDR3 is TGTGCCAGCAGTTATAGCCGGGCGGGAGCCAGGTTGCACGAGCAGTACTTC.